The 9 T cell receptor beta chains reported below all come from one sample, sequenced in a study of T-cell memory formation after mild COVID-19. A single record per CDR3 protein comes from TCRdb applying MiXCR to the 5' RACE reads. The repertoire holds more than 400,000 distinct CDR3 sequences, with roughly 20% as singletons. The material sequenced was PBMCs or a T cell subset sorted from them (not recorded which). These receptors were taken from an adult woman who had mild COVID-19 (a few samples of this study predate the infection). Cell type and time point are not known.

This rearrangement joins TRBV5-1 to TRBJ2-3, with TRBD1 matching over 12 bases. The length of the CDR3 is 15 residues. CDR1 is SGHRS, CDR2 YFSETQ, per germline. With 5 bases clipped from V and 6 bases from J, the junction kept 7 bases outside the gene matches. CDR3 in DNA: TGCGCCAGCAGTCGCGGGACAGGGGGCTCGGATACGCAGTATTTT. Protein product: CASSRGTGGSDTQYF.

The V and J genes are TRBV7-9 and TRBJ2-1; 8 bases are shared with TRBD2. The CDR3 is 16 amino acids. CDR1 and CDR2 (germline): SEHNR, FQNEAQ (reference sequence). The V and J ends lost 4 bases and 5 bases, in that order; junction bases with no gene match: 10. The CDR3 sequence is CASSSTWRGADNEQFF. The CDR3 DNA sequence: TGTGCCAGCAGCTCCACCTGGCGGGGGGCCGACAATGAGCAGTTCTTC.

This chain joins TRBV5-5 and TRBJ1-5, with 7 bases lining up with TRBD1. This CDR3 spans 16 amino acids. From germline, CDR1 is SGHKS and CDR2 YYEKEE (reference sequence). J gave up 5 bases and V 1 base, and 9 bases lay outside the gene matches. CDR3 protein: CASSLSPTGTDQPQHF. CDR3 coding DNA: TGTGCCAGCAGCTTGTCCCCGACAGGGACGGATCAGCCCCAGCATTTT.

This clonotype was counted between two and nine times. The rearrangement links TRBV7-9 to TRBJ2-2; D may match TRBD1 or TRBD2 (6 bases each). V was trimmed by 6 bases and J by 1 base, leaving 12 bases between them. The V gene's germline CDR1 is SEHNR and CDR2 FQNEAQ (reference sequence). The CDR3 has 15 amino acids. CDR3 in DNA: TGTGCCAGCAGGCGGGACACTCTGAACACCGGGGAGCTGTTTTTT. Amino acids: CASRRDTLNTGELFF.

V gene TRBV6-5 combines with J gene TRBJ2-3, with TRBD1 identical over 8 bases. This CDR3 region has 16 residues. CDR1 and CDR2 from the germline V gene are MNHEY and SVGAGI. Trimming removed 2 bases from V and 1 base from J; junction bases left unmatched: 5. This CDR3 reads CASSYGDRIRTDTQYF. The CDR3 DNA follows: TGTGCCAGCAGTTACGGGGACAGGATCCGCACAGATACGCAGTATTTT.

This clonotype showed up just a few times. This chain uses TRBV12-3 or TRBV12-4 with TRBJ1-1, with unresolved D. Trimming took off 2 bases at V and 2 bases at J, with 6 bases between the two ends. The CDR3 runs 13 residues. In DNA form, the CDR3 reads TGTGCCAGCAGTTTAATTCGTAACACTGAAGCTTTCTTT. Translating it yields CASSLIRNTEAFF.

This clonotype was observed a handful of times. The V call is TRBV4-1, the J call TRBJ2-1, with D tentatively TRBD1 (6 bases). Germline loops: CDR1 MGHRA, CDR2 YSYEKL. Trimming left V 1 base short and J 0 bases short, with 10 bases between. This CDR3 is built from 16 residues. This CDR3 is CASSQAGVSSYNEQFF. CDR3 bases: TGCGCCAGCAGCCAAGCAGGGGTAAGCTCCTACAATGAGCAGTTCTTC.

This clonotype showed up many times. In DNA form, the CDR3 reads TGTGCCTGGAGTCGTCCAGGGGAGGCCAATGAGCAGTTCTTC. Amino acid sequence: CAWSRPGEANEQFF. This sequence joins TRBV30 and TRBJ2-1, with D possibly called TRBD1 or TRBD2 (6 bases each). The CDR3 is 14 amino acids. Per the germline V gene, CDR1 is GTSNPN and CDR2 is SVGIG (reference sequence). V shed 2 bases and J shed 6 bases, with 14 bases lying between them.

The V call is TRBV30, the J call TRBJ1-2; D not certain. Germline CDR1 GTSNPN, CDR2 SVGIG (reference sequence). Trimming shortened V by 2 bases and J by 8 bases, and 15 bases separated the two germline ends. This CDR3 is built from 13 residues. CDR3 in amino acids: CAWSPRGIVGYTF. CDR3 nucleotide sequence: TGTGCCTGGAGTCCCCGGGGTATAGTCGGCTACACCTTC.